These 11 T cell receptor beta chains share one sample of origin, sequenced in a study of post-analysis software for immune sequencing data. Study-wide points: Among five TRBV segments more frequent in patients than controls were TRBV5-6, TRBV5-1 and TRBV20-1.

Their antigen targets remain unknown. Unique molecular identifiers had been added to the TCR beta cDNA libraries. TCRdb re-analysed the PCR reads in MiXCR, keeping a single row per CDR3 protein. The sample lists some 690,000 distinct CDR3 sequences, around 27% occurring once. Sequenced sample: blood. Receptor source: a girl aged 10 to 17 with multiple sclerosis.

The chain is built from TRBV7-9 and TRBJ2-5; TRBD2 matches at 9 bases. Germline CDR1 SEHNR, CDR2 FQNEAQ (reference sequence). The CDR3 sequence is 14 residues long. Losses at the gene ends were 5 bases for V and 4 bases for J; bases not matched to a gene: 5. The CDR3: CASSAPLAGETQYF. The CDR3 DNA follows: TGTGCCAGCAGCGCACCACTAGCGGGAGAGACCCAGTACTTC.

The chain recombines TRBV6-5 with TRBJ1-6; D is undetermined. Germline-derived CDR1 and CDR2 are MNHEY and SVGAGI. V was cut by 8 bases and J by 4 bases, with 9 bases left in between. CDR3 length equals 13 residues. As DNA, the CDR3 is TGTGCCAGCCGCTGGGGTTATAATTCACCCCTCCACTTT. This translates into CASRWGYNSPLHF.

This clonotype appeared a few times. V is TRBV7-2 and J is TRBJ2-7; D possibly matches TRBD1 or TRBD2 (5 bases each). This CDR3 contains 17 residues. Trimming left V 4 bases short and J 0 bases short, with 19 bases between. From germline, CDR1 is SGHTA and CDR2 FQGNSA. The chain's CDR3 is CASSWGPSALSSYEQYF. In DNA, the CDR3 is TGTGCCAGCAGCTGGGGACCGAGTGCGTTGAGCTCCTACGAGCAGTACTTC. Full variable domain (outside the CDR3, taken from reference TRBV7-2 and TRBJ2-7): GAGVSQSPSNKVTEKGKDVELRCDPISGHTALYWYRQSLGQGLEFLIYFQGNSAPDKSGLPSDRFSAERTGGSVSTLTIQRTQQEDSAVYLCASSWGPSALSSYEQYFGPGTRLTVT.

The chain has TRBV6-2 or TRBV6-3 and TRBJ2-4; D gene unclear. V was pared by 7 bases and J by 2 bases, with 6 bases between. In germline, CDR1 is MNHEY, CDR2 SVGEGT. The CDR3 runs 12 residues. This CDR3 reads CASTTSKNIQYF. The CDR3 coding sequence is TGTGCCAGCACTACATCCAAAAACATTCAGTACTTC.

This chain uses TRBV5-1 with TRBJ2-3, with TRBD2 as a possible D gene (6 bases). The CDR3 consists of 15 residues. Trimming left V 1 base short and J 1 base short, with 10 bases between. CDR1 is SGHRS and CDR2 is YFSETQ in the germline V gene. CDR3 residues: CASSLLSSGTDTQYF. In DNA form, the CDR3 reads TGCGCCAGCAGCTTGTTGTCTAGCGGCACAGATACGCAGTATTTT. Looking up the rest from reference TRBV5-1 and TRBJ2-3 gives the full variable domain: KAGVTQTPRYLIKTRGQQVTLSCSPISGHRSVSWYQQTPGQGLQFLFEYFSETQRNKGNFPGRFSGRQFSNSRSEMNVSTLELGDSALYLCASSLLSSGTDTQYFGPGTRLTVL.

CDR3 sequence reads: CASSSRGGREETQYF. The CDR3 DNA reads TGTGCCAGCAGCTCAAGGGGGGGGCGGGAAGAGACCCAGTACTTC. This chain connects TRBV7-2 to TRBJ2-7; the D gene is possibly TRBD2 (7 bases). The end of the DNA fits TRBJ2-5 better, so the J call may be wrong. CDR3 length: 15 amino acids. Looked up from germline, CDR1 is SGHTA and CDR2 is FQGNSA.

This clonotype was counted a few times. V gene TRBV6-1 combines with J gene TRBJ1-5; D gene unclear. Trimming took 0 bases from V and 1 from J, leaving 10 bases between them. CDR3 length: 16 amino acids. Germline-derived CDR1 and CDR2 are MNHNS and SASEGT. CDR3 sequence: CASSEARRRSNQPQHF. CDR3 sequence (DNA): TGTGCCAGCAGTGAAGCGCGGCGGCGGAGCAATCAGCCCCAGCATTTT.

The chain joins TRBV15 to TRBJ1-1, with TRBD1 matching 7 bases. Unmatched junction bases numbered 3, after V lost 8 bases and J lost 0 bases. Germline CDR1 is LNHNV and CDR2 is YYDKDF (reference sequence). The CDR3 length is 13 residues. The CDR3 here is CATGGQMNTEAFF. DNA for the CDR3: TGTGCCACCGGGGGACAGATGAACACTGAAGCTTTCTTT.

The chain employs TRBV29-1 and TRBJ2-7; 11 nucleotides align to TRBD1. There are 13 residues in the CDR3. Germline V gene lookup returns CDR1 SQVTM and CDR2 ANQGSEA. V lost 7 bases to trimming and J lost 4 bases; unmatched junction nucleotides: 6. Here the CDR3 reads CSASGTGGYEQYF. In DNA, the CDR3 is TGCAGCGCCTCCGGGACAGGGGGTTACGAGCAGTACTTC.

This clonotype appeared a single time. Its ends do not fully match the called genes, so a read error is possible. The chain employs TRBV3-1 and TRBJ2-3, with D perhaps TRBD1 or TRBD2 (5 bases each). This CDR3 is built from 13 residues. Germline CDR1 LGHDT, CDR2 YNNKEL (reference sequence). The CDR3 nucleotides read TGTGCCGGCAGCCAACAGGTCCGGGATGCGCAGTATTTT. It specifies CAGSQQVRDAQYF.

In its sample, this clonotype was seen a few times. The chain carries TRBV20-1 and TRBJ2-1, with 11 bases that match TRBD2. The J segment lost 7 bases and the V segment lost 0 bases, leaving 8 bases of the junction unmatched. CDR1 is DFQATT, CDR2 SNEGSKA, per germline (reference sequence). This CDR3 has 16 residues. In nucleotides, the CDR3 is TGCAGTGCTAGAGATAGGCTAGCGGGAGGTAGAAATGAGCAGTTCTTC. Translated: CSARDRLAGGRNEQFF.